Presented here are 20 T cell receptor beta chains from one specimen sequenced in a study of T-cell memory formation after mild COVID-19. Each CDR3 protein is one row after TCRdb ran MiXCR on the 5' RACE reads. The data show around 390,000 distinct CDR3 sequences, 16% seen once. Sequenced sample: PBMCs or a T cell subset sorted from them (not recorded which). All receptors derive from a man younger than 35 who had mild COVID-19 (a few samples of this study predate the infection). Cell type and time point are not known.

The chain joins TRBV9 to TRBJ1-2; D gene uncertain. The CDR3 runs to 13 residues. Looked up from germline, CDR1 is SGDLS and CDR2 is YYNGEE. Trimming shortened V by 4 bases and J by 2 bases, and 9 bases separated the two germline ends. The CDR3 loop is CASSSSGNYGYTF. DNA for the CDR3: TGTGCCAGCAGCTCCTCGGGGAACTATGGCTACACCTTC.

CDR3 region: CASSRDRPQETQYF. DNA of the CDR3: TGCGCCAGTAGTCGAGACAGGCCCCAAGAGACCCAGTACTTC. The V gene is TRBV10-2, the J gene TRBJ2-5; perhaps TRBD1 as D (6 bases). This CDR3 spans 14 amino acids. Trimming removed 9 bases at V and 1 base at J, with 15 bases between. Germline V gene sequence: CDR1 WSHSY, CDR2 SAAADI.

The genes are TRBV5-1 and TRBJ2-5; D tentatively reads TRBD1 or TRBD2 (5 bases each). This CDR3 is built from 16 residues. V lost 4 bases and J 2 bases, leaving 18 bases between the germline ends. Germline V gene sequence: CDR1 SGHRS, CDR2 YFSETQ. This CDR3 reads CASSPVGRNDQETQYF. The CDR3 bases are TGCGCCAGCAGCCCCGTGGGACGGAACGATCAAGAGACCCAGTACTTC.

This clonotype was seen ten or more times. The chain carries TRBV5-1 and TRBJ2-4; 8 bases agree with TRBD1. The ends lost 3 bases at V and 6 bases at J; junction bases unmatched: 5. Germline loops: CDR1 SGHRS, CDR2 YFSETQ. This CDR3 is 14 amino acids long. In DNA form, the CDR3 reads TGCGCCAGCAGCTCGACAGGGGATACAAACATTCAGTACTTC. It encodes CASSSTGDTNIQYF.

J is TRBJ2-3 and V is TRBV20-1; possibly TRBD2 for D (6 bases). V lost 0 bases, J lost 1 base, and 14 bases lay in between. Looked up from germline, CDR1 is DFQATT and CDR2 is SNEGSKA (reference sequence). This CDR3 has 16 amino acids. The CDR3 region is CSARDGSSAGTDTQYF. Written as DNA, the CDR3 is TGCAGTGCTAGAGATGGGTCTAGCGCAGGCACAGATACGCAGTATTTT.

The chain links TRBV4-3 to TRBJ2-2, with D perhaps TRBD2 (5 bases). Trimming removed 5 bases at V and 9 bases at J, with 16 bases between. This CDR3 contains 14 residues. In germline, CDR1 is LGHNA, CDR2 YSLEER. The CDR3, as DNA: TGCGCCAGCAGCTTGGAGGCAGTACCCCGGGAGCTGTTTTTT. Its translation is CASSLEAVPRELFF.

The chain carries TRBV10-3 and TRBJ1-6; weak D call: TRBD1 (5 bases). Germline V lookup: CDR1 ENHRY, CDR2 SYGVKD. The CDR3 is 15 amino acids. With 0 bases removed from V and 10 bases from J, the gap between germline ends came to 13 bases. This CDR3 is CAISESMGVGSPLHF. The CDR3 DNA reads as TGTGCCATCAGTGAGTCAATGGGGGTTGGCTCACCCCTCCACTTT.

This chain links TRBV7-9 with TRBJ2-2; D possibly corresponds to TRBD2 (5 bases). The CDR3 has 16 residues. Germline CDR1 SEHNR, CDR2 FQNEAQ (reference sequence). Trimming pared 5 bases from V and 2 bases from J, leaving 15 bases between. The CDR3 region is CASSPKVPGNTGELFF. In DNA, the CDR3 is TGTGCCAGCAGCCCCAAGGTTCCGGGAAACACCGGGGAGCTGTTTTTT.

The chain recombines TRBV20-1 with TRBJ2-6, with D perhaps matching TRBD2 (6 bases). The CDR3 spans 14 residues. The germline V and J ends were trimmed by 3 bases and 7 bases, with 13 bases remaining between them. CDR1 is DFQATT and CDR2 is SNEGSKA in the germline V gene (reference sequence). Here the CDR3 reads CSASLSGDANVLTF. The DNA of the CDR3 is TGCAGTGCTAGTTTATCGGGGGATGCCAACGTCCTGACTTTC.

DNA of the CDR3: TGCGCCAGCAGCTTGGGGAGACGGGGGACTTACAATGAGCAGTTCTTC. Translated: CASSLGRRGTYNEQFF. The chain is built from TRBV5-1 and TRBJ2-1, with D maybe TRBD2 (6 bases). The CDR3 is 16 amino acids. The germline V gene has CDR1 SGHRS and CDR2 YFSETQ. The V and J ends lost 0 bases and 4 bases respectively, with 14 bases between them.

This clonotype showed up just a few times. The V gene is TRBV7-9, the J gene TRBJ1-2; possible D gene TRBD1, 6 bases. Germline values: CDR1 SEHNR, CDR2 FQNEAQ (reference sequence). The CDR3 consists of 13 residues. Trimming took 1 base from V and 5 from J, leaving 8 bases between them. The CDR3 nucleotides read TGTGCCAGCAGCTTAGGGACAGAGTATGGCTACACCTTC. Translation: CASSLGTEYGYTF. Using reference TRBV7-9 and TRBJ1-2 for the parts outside the CDR3, the full variable domain is DTGVSQNPRHKITKRGQNVTFRCDPISEHNRLYWYRQTLGQGPEFLTYFQNEAQLEKSRLLSDRFSAERPKGSFSTLEIQRTEQGDSAMYLCASSLGTEYGYTFGSGTRLTVV.

The chain joins TRBV28 to TRBJ2-7, with D uncertain. The CDR3 has 15 residues. CDR1 and CDR2 (germline): MDHEN, SYDVKM. The V end was cut by 10 bases, the J end by 0 bases, with 19 bases between. The CDR3 DNA is TGTGCCACCCGAGTCGAGGACGCATACTCCTACGAGCAGTACTTC. Amino acid sequence: CATRVEDAYSYEQYF.

This chain uses TRBV2 with TRBJ1-3; D gene unclear. Per germline, CDR1 SNHLY and CDR2 FYNNEI. Trimming removed 3 bases at V and 0 bases at J, with 9 bases between. CDR3 size: 15 residues. In DNA, the CDR3 is TGTGCCAGCAGTGAGTTGTCTGGCTCTGGAAACACCATATATTTT. It encodes CASSELSGSGNTIYF.

This clonotype turned up a few times. This sequence joins TRBV25-1 and TRBJ2-7; weak D call: TRBD2 (6 bases). The CDR3 is 12 residues long. The germline V gene has CDR1 MGHDK and CDR2 SYGVNS. Between the trimmed V and J ends, which lost 4 bases and 6 bases, there was a span of 10 bases. This CDR3 is CASSGGVLEQYF. CDR3 coding DNA: TGTGCCAGCAGTGGGGGGGTTCTCGAGCAGTACTTC.

The chain links TRBV4-1 to TRBJ2-7, with unresolved D. Looked up from germline, CDR1 is MGHRA and CDR2 is YSYEKL. The CDR3 loop spans 14 amino acids. V was shortened by 1 base and J by 6 bases, with 13 bases between the two germline ends. CDR3 bases: TGCGCCAGCAGCCAAGTTCGTGGAAGTCTCGAGCAGTACGTC. Translated, it gives CASSQVRGSLEQYV.

A few counts support this clonotype. The chain has TRBV7-2 and TRBJ2-1; D is possibly TRBD1 (6 bases). Germline lookup yields CDR1 SGHTA and CDR2 FQGNSA. Deletions cut 7 bases from V and 4 bases from J, with 14 bases between. CDR3 length equals 14 residues. CDR3 coding DNA: TGTGCCAGCAAAACCGGGACAATTTACAATGAGCAGTTCTTC. This translates into CASKTGTIYNEQFF.

This clonotype was observed at least ten times. V and J are TRBV19 and TRBJ1-5, with D tentatively TRBD1 (5 bases). In germline, CDR1 is LNHDA, CDR2 SQIVND (reference sequence). V lost 3 bases, J lost 1 base, and 19 bases lay in between. The CDR3 length is 18 residues. CDR3 in DNA: TGTGCCAGTAGTATCCTCTCCATCGGCGGGGGGAGCAATCAGCCCCAGCATTTT. This sequence encodes CASSILSIGGGSNQPQHF.

This clonotype has only a few counts. CDR3 sequence: CASSLNVGKTQYF. Here the CDR3 DNA reads TGTGCCAGCAGCTTAAACGTGGGGAAGACCCAGTACTTC. The chain joins TRBV7-3 to TRBJ2-5; D gene unclear. The CDR3 runs 13 residues. Between the trimmed V and J ends, which lost 1 base and 6 bases, there was a span of 9 bases. The germline V gene encodes CDR1 SGHTA and CDR2 FQGTGA.

V and J are TRBV5-1 and TRBJ1-2; the match to TRBD1 covers 9 bases. This CDR3 contains 16 residues. V lost 3 bases to trimming and J lost 4 bases; unmatched junction nucleotides: 10. Germline V gives CDR1 SGHRS, CDR2 YFSETQ. The DNA of the CDR3 is TGCGCCAGCAGCTCTCGGGGACAGGGCTTTGGCTATGGCTACACCTTC. Its protein product is CASSSRGQGFGYGYTF.

The chain joins TRBV2 to TRBJ2-1; D is possibly TRBD2 (6 bases). V shed 4 bases and J shed 3 bases, with 7 bases lying between them. Germline assignment: CDR1 SNHLY and CDR2 FYNNEI. CDR3 length: 13 amino acids. The CDR3 DNA is TGTGCCAGCAGTGGGACTAACTACAATGAGCAGTTCTTC. Protein sequence: CASSGTNYNEQFF.